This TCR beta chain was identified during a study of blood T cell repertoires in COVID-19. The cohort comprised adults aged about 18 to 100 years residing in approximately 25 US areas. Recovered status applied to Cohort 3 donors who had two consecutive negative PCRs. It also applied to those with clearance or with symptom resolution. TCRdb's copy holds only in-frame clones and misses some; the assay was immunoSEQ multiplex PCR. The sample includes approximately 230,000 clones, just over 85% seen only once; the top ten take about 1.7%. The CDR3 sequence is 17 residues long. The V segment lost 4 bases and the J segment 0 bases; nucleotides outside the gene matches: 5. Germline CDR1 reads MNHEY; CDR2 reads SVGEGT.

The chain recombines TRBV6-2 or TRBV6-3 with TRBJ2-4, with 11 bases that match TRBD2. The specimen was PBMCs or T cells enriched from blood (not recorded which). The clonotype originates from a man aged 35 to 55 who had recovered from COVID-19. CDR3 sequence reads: CASSSLLAGEAKNIQYF. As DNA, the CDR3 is TGTGCCAGCAGTTCCCTACTAGCGGGGGAAGCCAAAAACATTCAGTACTTC.